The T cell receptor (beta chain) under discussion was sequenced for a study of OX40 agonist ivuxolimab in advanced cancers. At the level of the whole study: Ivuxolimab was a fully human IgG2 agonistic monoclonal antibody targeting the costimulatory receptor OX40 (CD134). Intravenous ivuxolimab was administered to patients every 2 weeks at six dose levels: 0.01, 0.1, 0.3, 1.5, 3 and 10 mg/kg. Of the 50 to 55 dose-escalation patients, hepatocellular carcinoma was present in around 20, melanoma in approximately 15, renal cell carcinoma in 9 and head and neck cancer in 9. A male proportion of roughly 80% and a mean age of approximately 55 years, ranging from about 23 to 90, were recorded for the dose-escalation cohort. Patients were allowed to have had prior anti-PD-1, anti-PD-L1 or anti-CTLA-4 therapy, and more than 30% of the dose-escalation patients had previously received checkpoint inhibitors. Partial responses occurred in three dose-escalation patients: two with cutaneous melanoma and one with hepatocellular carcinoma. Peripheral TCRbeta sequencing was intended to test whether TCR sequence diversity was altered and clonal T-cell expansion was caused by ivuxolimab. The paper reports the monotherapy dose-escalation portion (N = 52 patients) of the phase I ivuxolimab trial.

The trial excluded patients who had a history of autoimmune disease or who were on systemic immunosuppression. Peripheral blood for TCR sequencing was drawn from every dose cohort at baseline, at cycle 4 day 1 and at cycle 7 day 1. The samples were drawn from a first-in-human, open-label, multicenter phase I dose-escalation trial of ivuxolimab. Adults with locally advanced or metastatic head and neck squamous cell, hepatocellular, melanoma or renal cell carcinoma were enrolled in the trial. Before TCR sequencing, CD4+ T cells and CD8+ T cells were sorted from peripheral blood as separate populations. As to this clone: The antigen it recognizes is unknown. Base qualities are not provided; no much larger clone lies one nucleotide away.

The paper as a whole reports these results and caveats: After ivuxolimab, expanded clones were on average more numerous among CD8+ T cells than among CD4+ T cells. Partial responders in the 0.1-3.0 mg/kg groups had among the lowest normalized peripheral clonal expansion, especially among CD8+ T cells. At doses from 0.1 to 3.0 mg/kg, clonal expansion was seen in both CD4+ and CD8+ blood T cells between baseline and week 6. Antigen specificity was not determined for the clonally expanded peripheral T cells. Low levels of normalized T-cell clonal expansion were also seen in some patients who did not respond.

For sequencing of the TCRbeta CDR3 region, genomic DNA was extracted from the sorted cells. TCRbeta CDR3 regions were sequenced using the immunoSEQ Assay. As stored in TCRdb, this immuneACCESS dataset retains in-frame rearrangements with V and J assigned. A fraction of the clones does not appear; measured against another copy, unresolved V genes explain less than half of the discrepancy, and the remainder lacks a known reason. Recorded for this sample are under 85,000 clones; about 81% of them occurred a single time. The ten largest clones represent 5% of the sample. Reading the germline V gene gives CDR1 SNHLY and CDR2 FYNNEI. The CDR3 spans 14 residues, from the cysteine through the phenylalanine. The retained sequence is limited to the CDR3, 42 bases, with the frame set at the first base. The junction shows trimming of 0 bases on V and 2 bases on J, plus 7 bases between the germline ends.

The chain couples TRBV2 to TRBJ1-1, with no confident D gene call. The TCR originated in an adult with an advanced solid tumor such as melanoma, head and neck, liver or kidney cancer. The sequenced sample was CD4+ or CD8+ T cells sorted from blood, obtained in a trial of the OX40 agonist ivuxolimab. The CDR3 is CASSEALGNTEAFF. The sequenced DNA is TGTGCCAGCAGTGAAGCGCTGGGCAACACTGAAGCTTTCTTT.